These T cell receptor beta chains were read from a single sample in a study of Ad26.COV2.S vaccination and SARS-CoV-2 variants. Produced via immunoSEQ multiplex PCR; TCRdb's table is partial and in-frame only. This sample carries under 150,000 clones, 70% to 90% of them seen once, and the ten largest clones take approximately 5.1%. This sample comprised peripheral blood, obtained after recovery from COVID-19. The receptors here all came from a human donor who had recovered from COVID-19. CDR3s include the opening cysteine and the closing phenylalanine or tryptophan. The order of the fields is V gene, J gene, D gene, clone size, CDR3 protein, CDR3 DNA. The D gene is left open where the match is weak. A clone size is listed for some rows: how often the clone was seen (once, few, many), or a class if it is expanded.

TRBV19	TRBJ2-2	-	few	CASSIDRQTGELFF	TGTGCCAGTAGTATTGACCGACAGACCGGGGAGCTGTTTTTT
TRBV20-1	TRBJ2-1	TRBD2	-	CSASSGVSNEQFF	TGCAGTGCTAGTAGCGGGGTGTCCAATGAGCAGTTCTTC
TRBV21-1	TRBJ2-3	-	once	CASSKMGAGLADTQYF	TGTGCCAGCAGCAAAATGGGAGCGGGGCTCGCAGATACGCAGTATTTT
TRBV19	TRBJ1-1	-	-	CARPLGGRRGPEAFF	TGTGCCAGGCCTCTGGGGGGCAGGAGGGGCCCTGAAGCTTTCTTT
TRBV2	TRBJ1-1	-	-	CASGGQNTEAFF	TGTGCCAGCGGGGGACAGAACACTGAAGCTTTCTTT
TRBV28	TRBJ1-6	-	-	CASSLPGLQISPLHF	TGTGCCAGCAGTTTACCGGGACTACAGATTTCACCCCTCCACTTT
TRBV28	TRBJ1-2	-	once	CASSFRGPTIGYTF	TGTGCCAGCAGTTTCAGGGGACCAACTATTGGCTACACCTTC
TRBV16	TRBJ2-1	-	-	CASSQSQGVDEQFF	TGTGCCAGCAGCCAATCGCAGGGAGTTGATGAGCAGTTCTTC
TRBV4-3	TRBJ1-2	TRBD1	-	CASSQNHGQGVPYGYTF	TGCGCCAGCAGCCAAAACCACGGACAGGGGGTACCCTATGGCTACACCTTC
TRBV6-5	TRBJ1-1	TRBD1	-	CASSGTGGEAFF	TGTGCCAGCAGCGGGACAGGCGGTGAAGCTTTCTTT
TRBV6-2/TRBV6-3	TRBJ1-2	-	-	CASSYFDGYTF	TGTGCCAGCAGTTACTTTGATGGCTACACCTTC
TRBV28	TRBJ2-1	TRBD2	-	CASSLSPGLAGEVQFF	TGTGCCAGCAGTCTCTCACCGGGACTAGCGGGGGAGGTACAGTTCTTC
TRBV7-6	TRBJ1-3	-	few	CASSSPAADSGNTIYF	TGTGCCAGCAGCTCCCCGGCGGCCGACTCTGGAAACACCATATATTTT
TRBV6-6	TRBJ2-7	TRBD1	-	CASSYPQGATYEQYF	TGTGCCAGCAGTTACCCTCAGGGGGCGACCTACGAGCAGTACTTC
TRBV6-1	TRBJ1-1	TRBD1	-	CASSETGGDTEAFF	TGTGCCAGCAGTGAAACAGGGGGGGACACTGAAGCTTTCTTT
TRBV5-4	TRBJ2-4	TRBD2	-	CASSSRTSGGARDIQYF	TGTGCCAGCAGCTCTAGGACTAGCGGGGGGGCCAGGGACATTCAGTACTTC
TRBV10-1	TRBJ2-5	-	-	CASSEDDGQGWETQYF	TGCGCCAGCAGTGAGGATGATGGTCAGGGTTGGGAGACCCAGTACTTC
TRBV9	TRBJ1-5	-	-	CASSVGTDSGQPQHF	TGTGCCAGCAGCGTAGGGACGGATTCAGGCCAGCCCCAGCATTTT
TRBV5-4	TRBJ2-3	TRBD1	-	CASRSGTAKDTQYF	TGTGCCAGCAGGTCCGGGACAGCAAAAGATACGCAGTATTTT
TRBV28	TRBJ1-4	-	-	CASSRESNEKLFF	TGTGCCAGCAGCAGGGAGAGCAATGAAAAACTGTTTTTT
TRBV9	TRBJ2-3	TRBD2	-	CASSVGLAGGSLNTDTQYF	TGTGCCAGCAGCGTCGGACTAGCGGGGGGTTCATTAAACACAGATACGCAGTATTTT
TRBV7-2	TRBJ2-2	-	-	CASSPVTYTGELFF	TGTGCCAGCAGCCCAGTGACCTACACCGGGGAGCTGTTTTTT
TRBV7-9	TRBJ1-1	-	-	CASSFGRNTEAFF	TGTGCCAGCAGCTTCGGGCGGAACACTGAAGCTTTCTTT
TRBV7-2	TRBJ1-3	-	-	CASSRDRANSGNTIYF	TGTGCCAGCAGCAGAGACAGAGCCAACTCTGGAAACACCATATATTTT
TRBV15	TRBJ1-2	TRBD1	-	CATSRERGLNYGYTF	TGTGCCACCAGCAGAGAGAGGGGGCTTAACTATGGCTACACCTTC
TRBV5-1	TRBJ2-1	-	-	CASSLTGWYEQFF	TGCGCCAGCAGCTTGACCGGGTGGTATGAGCAGTTCTTC
TRBV12-3/TRBV12-4	TRBJ1-5	TRBD1	-	CASTSDRGQPQHF	TGTGCCAGCACCTCGGACAGGGGTCAGCCCCAGCATTTT
TRBV14	TRBJ1-1	-	-	CASSRTRFTEAFF	TGTGCCAGCAGCCGAACCCGGTTCACTGAAGCTTTCTTT
TRBV7-6	TRBJ1-1	-	once	CASSPSGRTNTEAFF	TGTGCCAGCAGCCCATCGGGACGGACGAACACTGAAGCTTTCTTT
TRBV7-9	TRBJ1-1	-	-	CASSNLRGAQAFF	TGTGCCAGCAGCAACCTCCGGGGGGCCCAGGCTTTCTTT
TRBV27	TRBJ2-1	-	-	CASARGVLYNEQFF	TGTGCCAGCGCGCGGGGTGTTCTCTACAATGAGCAGTTCTTC
TRBV10-2	TRBJ2-2	TRBD2	-	CASHSGGLNTGELFF	TGCGCCAGTCATAGCGGGGGACTTAACACCGGGGAGCTGTTTTTT
TRBV4-3	TRBJ2-1	TRBD1	-	CASSPGQGRYNEQFF	TGCGCCAGCAGCCCGGGACAGGGAAGGTACAATGAGCAGTTCTTC
TRBV5-6	TRBJ2-1	-	-	CASSLRDHPQEEQFF	TGTGCCAGCAGCCTCCGGGACCACCCCCAGGAGGAGCAGTTCTTC
TRBV7-8	TRBJ1-1	-	-	CASSLRRVRDPMNTEAFF	TGTGCCAGCAGCTTAAGGAGAGTACGGGACCCTATGAACACTGAAGCTTTCTTT
TRBV19	TRBJ2-1	-	once	CASSIGVVLRNEQFF	TGTGCCAGTAGTATAGGGGTTGTACTTCGCAATGAGCAGTTCTTC
TRBV28	TRBJ1-4	-	-	CASTHQGIGEKLFF	TGTGCCAGCACCCACCAGGGGATAGGGGAAAAACTGTTTTTT
TRBV30	TRBJ2-7	-	-	CAWSPANYEQYF	TGTGCCTGGAGTCCCGCAAATTACGAGCAGTACTTC
TRBV27	TRBJ1-1	-	-	CASRELGGGTEAFF	TGTGCCAGCAGGGAATTGGGGGGCGGCACTGAAGCTTTCTTT
TRBV6-5	TRBJ2-7	TRBD1	-	CASRDPTGGSYEQYF	TGTGCCAGCAGAGACCCGACAGGGGGTAGCTACGAGCAGTACTTC
TRBV4-3	TRBJ1-1	TRBD1	-	CASSQHRGPEAFF	TGCGCCAGCAGCCAACACAGGGGCCCTGAAGCTTTCTTT
TRBV21-1	TRBJ1-2	-	many	CASSKRGLGGGLNGYTF	TGTGCCAGCAGCAAAAGGGGGTTAGGAGGCGGCCTGAACGGCTACACCTTC
TRBV5-4	TRBJ2-1	-	-	CASSLVPKNEQFF	TGTGCCAGCAGCTTGGTTCCCAAGAACGAGCAGTTCTTC
TRBV14	TRBJ2-1	-	once	CASSQDLSAVYEQFF	TGTGCCAGCAGCCAAGATCTTTCGGCGGTCTATGAGCAGTTCTTC
TRBV28	TRBJ1-1	-	-	CASSYRNTEAFF	TGTGCCAGCAGTTACAGGAACACTGAAGCTTTCTTT